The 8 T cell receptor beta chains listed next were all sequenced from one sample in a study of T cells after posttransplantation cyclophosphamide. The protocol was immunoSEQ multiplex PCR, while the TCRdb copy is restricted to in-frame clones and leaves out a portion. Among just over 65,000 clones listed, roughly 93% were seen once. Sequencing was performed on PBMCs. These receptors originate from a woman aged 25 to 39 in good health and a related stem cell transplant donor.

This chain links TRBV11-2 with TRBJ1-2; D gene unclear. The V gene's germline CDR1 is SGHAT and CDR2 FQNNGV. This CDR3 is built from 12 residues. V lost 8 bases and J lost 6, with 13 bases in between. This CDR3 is CASAGESDGYTF. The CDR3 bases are TGTGCCAGCGCCGGGGAATCAGATGGCTACACCTTC.

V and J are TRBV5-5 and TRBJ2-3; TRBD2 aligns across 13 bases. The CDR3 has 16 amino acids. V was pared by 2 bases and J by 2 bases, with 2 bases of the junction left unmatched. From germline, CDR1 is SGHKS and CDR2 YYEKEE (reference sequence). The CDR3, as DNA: TGTGCCAGCAGCTTAGGACTAGCGGGGGTCACAGATACGCAGTATTTT. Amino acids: CASSLGLAGVTDTQYF. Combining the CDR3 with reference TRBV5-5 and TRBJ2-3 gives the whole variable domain DAGVTQSPTHLIKTRGQQVTLRCSPISGHKSVSWYQQVLGQGPQFIFQYYEKEERGRGNFPDRFSARQFPNYSSELNVNALLLGDSALYLCASSLGLAGVTDTQYFGPGTRLTVL.

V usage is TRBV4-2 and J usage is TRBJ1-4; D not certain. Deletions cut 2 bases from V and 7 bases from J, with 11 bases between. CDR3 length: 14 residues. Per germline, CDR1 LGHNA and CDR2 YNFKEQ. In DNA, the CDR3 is TGTGCCAGCAGCCAATTAGGTATCGGTGAAAAACTGTTTTTT. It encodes CASSQLGIGEKLFF.

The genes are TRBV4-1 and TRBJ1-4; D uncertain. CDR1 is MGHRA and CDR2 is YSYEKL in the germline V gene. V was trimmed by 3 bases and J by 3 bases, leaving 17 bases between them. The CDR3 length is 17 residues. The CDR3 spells CASSHSLLRSANEKLFF. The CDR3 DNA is TGCGCCAGCAGCCACTCCTTACTCCGCTCGGCTAATGAAAAACTGTTTTTT.

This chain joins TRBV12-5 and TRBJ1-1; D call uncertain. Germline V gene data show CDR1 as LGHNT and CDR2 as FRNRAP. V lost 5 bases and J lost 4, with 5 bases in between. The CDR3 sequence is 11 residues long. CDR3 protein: CASGLGTEAFF. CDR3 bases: TGTGCTAGTGGTCTTGGCACTGAAGCTTTCTTT.

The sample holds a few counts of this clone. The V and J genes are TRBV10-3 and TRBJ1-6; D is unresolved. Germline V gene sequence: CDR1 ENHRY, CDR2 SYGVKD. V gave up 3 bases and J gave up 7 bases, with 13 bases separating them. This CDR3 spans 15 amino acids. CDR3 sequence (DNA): TGTGCCATCAGTGATAGGAATCCGAGCAATTCACCCCTCCACTTT. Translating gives CAISDRNPSNSPLHF.

The CDR3 region is CASSLIPAGANVLTF. The CDR3 region has the DNA TGTGCCAGCAGTTTAATCCCGGCGGGGGCCAACGTCCTGACTTTC. V and J are TRBV27 and TRBJ2-6; D is unresolved. Germline V gives CDR1 MNHEY, CDR2 SMNVEV (reference sequence). V lost 2 bases and J 4 bases, leaving 9 bases between the germline ends. The CDR3 spans 15 residues.

This CDR3 is CASSLSGVSTDTQYF. The CDR3 DNA reads as TGTGCCAGCAGTTTATCGGGGGTTAGCACAGATACGCAGTATTTT. The chain uses TRBV28 and TRBJ2-3; tentative D call: TRBD2 (6 bases). Germline V CDR1 and CDR2: MDHEN, SYDVKM. The CDR3 totals 15 residues. Trimming removed 1 base at V and 0 bases at J, with 8 bases between.